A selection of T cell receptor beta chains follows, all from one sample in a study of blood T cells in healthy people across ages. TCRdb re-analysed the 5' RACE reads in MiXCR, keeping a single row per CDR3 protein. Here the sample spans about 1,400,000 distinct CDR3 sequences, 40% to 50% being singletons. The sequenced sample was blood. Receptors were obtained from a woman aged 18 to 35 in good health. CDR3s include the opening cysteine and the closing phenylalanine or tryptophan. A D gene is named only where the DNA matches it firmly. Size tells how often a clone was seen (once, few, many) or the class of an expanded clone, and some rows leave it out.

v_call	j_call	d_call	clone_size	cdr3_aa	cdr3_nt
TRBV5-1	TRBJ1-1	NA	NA	CASSVGNLNTEAFF	TGCGCCAGCAGCGTGGGCAACTTGAACACTGAAGCTTTCTTT
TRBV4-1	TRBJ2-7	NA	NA	CASSQETSPSTRIYNEQYF	TGCGCCAGCAGCCAAGAGACGAGTCCGAGCACGAGAATCTACAATGAGCAGTACTTC
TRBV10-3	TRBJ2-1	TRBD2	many	CAISETSGGSYNEQFF	TGTGCCATCAGTGAGACTAGCGGGGGCTCCTACAATGAGCAGTTCTTC
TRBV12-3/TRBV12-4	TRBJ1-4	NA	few	CASSFQEKLFF	TGTGCCAGCAGTTTTCAGGAAAAACTGTTTTTT
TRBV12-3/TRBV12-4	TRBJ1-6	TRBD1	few	CASSPTGVPLHF	TGTGCCAGCAGTCCAACAGGGGTTCCCCTCCACTTT
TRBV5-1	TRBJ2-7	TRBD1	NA	CASTQTGGSYNEQYF	TGCGCCAGCACACAAACAGGGGGCTCATACAATGAGCAGTACTTC
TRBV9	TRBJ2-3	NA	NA	CASSVQVQDTQYF	TGTGCCAGCAGCGTCCAAGTCCAGGATACGCAGTATTTT
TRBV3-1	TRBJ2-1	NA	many	CASRRHTSGNGEQFF	TGTGCCAGCAGACGCCATACGTCGGGTAATGGTGAGCAGTTCTTC
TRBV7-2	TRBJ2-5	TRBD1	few	CASSPSAGGHETQYF	TGTGCCAGCAGCCCGTCGGCAGGGGGACACGAGACCCAGTACTTC
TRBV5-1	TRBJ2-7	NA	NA	CASSLLYPTYEQYF	TGCGCCAGCAGCTTGCTCTACCCTACCTACGAGCAGTACTTC
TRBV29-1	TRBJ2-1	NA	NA	CSVLVVFQAPRQFF	TGCAGCGTCTTAGTTGTTTTTCAGGCCCCGAGGCAGTTCTTC
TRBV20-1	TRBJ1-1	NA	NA	CSARLGAGNTEAFF	TGCAGTGCTAGACTGGGGGCGGGGAACACTGAAGCTTTCTTT
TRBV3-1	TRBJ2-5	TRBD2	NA	CASSQPALAGDQETQYF	TGTGCCAGCAGCCAGCCCGCCCTCGCGGGAGACCAAGAGACCCAGTACTTC
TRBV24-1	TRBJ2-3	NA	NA	CATSDLQAGADTQYF	TGTGCCACCAGTGATTTGCAGGCGGGTGCAGATACGCAGTATTTT
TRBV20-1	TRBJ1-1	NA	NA	CSAREGMTSEAFF	TGCAGTGCCAGGGAGGGGATGACCTCTGAAGCTTTCTTT
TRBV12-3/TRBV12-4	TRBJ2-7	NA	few	CASSFTISSVYEQYF	TGTGCCAGCAGTTTTACTATTTCCTCGGTTTACGAGCAGTACTTC
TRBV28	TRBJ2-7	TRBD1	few	CASSQSGQDYEQYF	TGTGCCAGCAGTCAATCGGGACAGGACTACGAGCAGTACTTC
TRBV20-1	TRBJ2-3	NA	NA	CSARTETGSDTQYF	TGCAGTGCTAGAACAGAAACGGGCTCAGATACGCAGTATTTT